These 30 T cell receptor beta chains share one sample of origin, sequenced in a study of OX40 agonist ivuxolimab in advanced cancers. Clones were sequenced by immunoSEQ multiplex PCR, and TCRdb holds only the in-frame ones, with some missing. The table has about 66,000 clones, 86% seen once. The sequences come from CD4+ or CD8+ T cells sorted from blood, collected in a trial of the OX40 agonist ivuxolimab. These receptors were obtained from an adult with an advanced solid tumor such as melanoma, head and neck, liver or kidney cancer.

The V and J genes are TRBV6-1 and TRBJ1-5; D gene unclear. Germline loops: CDR1 MNHNS, CDR2 SASEGT. The CDR3 length is 14 residues. V shed 6 bases and J shed 5 bases, with 14 bases lying between them. The CDR3 loop is CASRGRAGDQPQHF. As DNA, the CDR3 is TGTGCCAGCAGGGGTAGGGCGGGCGATCAGCCCCAGCATTTT.

The gene calls are TRBV7-2 and TRBJ1-2; the D gene is possibly TRBD1 (6 bases). V gave up 4 bases and J gave up 4 bases, with 13 bases separating them. CDR1 and CDR2 from the germline V gene are SGHTA and FQGNSA. CDR3 length: 14 amino acids. The CDR3 region is CASSYPQGGYGYTF. In nucleotides, the CDR3 is TGTGCCAGCAGCTACCCACAGGGCGGCTATGGCTACACCTTC.

The gene calls are TRBV29-1 and TRBJ2-5; TRBD1 is a possible D gene (6 bases). Germline lookup yields CDR1 SQVTM and CDR2 ANQGSEA. V was clipped by 4 bases and J by 4 bases, with 13 bases between them. The CDR3 contains 13 residues. CDR3 protein: CSVVGGRGETQYF. In DNA, the CDR3 is TGCAGCGTTGTAGGGGGAAGGGGAGAGACCCAGTACTTC.

The chain carries TRBV5-4 and TRBJ1-4; D remains ambiguous. Trimming pared 0 bases from V and 10 bases from J, leaving 10 bases between. This CDR3 region has 13 residues. Germline CDR1 SGHNT, CDR2 YYREEE (reference sequence). CDR3: CASSLDLDGKLFF. The CDR3 DNA is TGTGCCAGCAGCTTGGATTTAGACGGAAAACTGTTTTTT.

There are a few counts of this clone. This chain uses TRBV18 with TRBJ2-6; no reliable D call. The length of the CDR3 is 13 residues. Germline CDR1 is KGHSH and CDR2 is LQKENI. The V and J ends lost 3 bases and 1 base respectively, with 1 base between them. The CDR3 sequence: CASSPSGANVLTF. The CDR3 nucleotides read TGTGCCAGCTCACCTTCTGGGGCCAACGTCCTGACTTTC.

The V gene is TRBV29-1, the J gene TRBJ1-2; D possibly corresponds to TRBD1 (5 bases). Per the germline V gene, CDR1 is SQVTM and CDR2 is ANQGSEA. This CDR3 has 12 amino acids. V was pared by 6 bases and J by 4 bases, with 12 bases between. CDR3 region: CSVYSGGYGYTF. The CDR3 region has the DNA TGCAGCGTGTACTCGGGGGGCTATGGCTACACCTTC.

This chain connects TRBV25-1 to TRBJ1-6; D gene uncertain. V lost 4 bases and J lost 4, with 5 bases in between. The CDR3 contains 13 residues. The germline gives CDR1 MGHDK, CDR2 SYGVNS. CDR3 coding DNA: TGTGCCAGCAGTGTGCAGTATAATTCACCCCTCCACTTT. It is translated as CASSVQYNSPLHF.

This rearrangement joins TRBV5-1 to TRBJ1-6, with 10 bases lining up with TRBD1. V shed 4 bases, J shed 8 bases, and the junction held 18 bases outside the gene matches. The CDR3 has 19 residues. Germline V gene data show CDR1 as SGHRS and CDR2 as YFSETQ. CDR3 coding DNA: TGCGCCAGCAGCGTTTCGACAGGGGGCCGGGAGTCTCAGGATTCACCCCTCCACTTT. Translating gives CASSVSTGGRESQDSPLHF.

This chain links TRBV10-3 with TRBJ2-7; TRBD1 might be the D (6 bases). The V gene's germline CDR1 is ENHRY and CDR2 SYGVKD. Trimming shortened V by 10 bases and J by 5 bases, and 24 bases separated the two germline ends. The CDR3 covers 15 residues. CDR3 amino acids: CATSPIGQKADEQYF. The DNA for the CDR3 is TGTGCCACCTCTCCTATAGGACAGAAGGCGGACGAGCAGTACTTC.

V and J are TRBV19 and TRBJ1-6, with D possibly matching TRBD1 (5 bases). Germline V gene data show CDR1 as LNHDA and CDR2 as SQIVND (reference sequence). V was trimmed by 6 bases and J by 7 bases, leaving 13 bases between them. The CDR3 has 14 residues. CDR3 sequence (DNA): TGTGCCAGTAGCAGGGTACTTTGGAATTCACCCCTCCACTTT. As protein: CASSRVLWNSPLHF.

The chain couples TRBV7-2 to TRBJ2-6; D is uncertain. The CDR3 spans 14 residues. V lost 6 bases to trimming and J lost 0 bases, with 6 bases between them. The germline V gene encodes CDR1 SGHTA and CDR2 FQGNSA. CDR3 bases: TGTGCCAGCAGGTTTAACTCTGGGGCCAACGTCCTGACTTTC. Amino acid sequence: CASRFNSGANVLTF. The full variable domain, with the rest looked up from reference TRBV7-2 and TRBJ2-6, is GAGVSQSPSNKVTEKGKDVELRCDPISGHTALYWYRQSLGQGLEFLIYFQGNSAPDKSGLPSDRFSAERTGGSVSTLTIQRTQQEDSAVYLCASRFNSGANVLTFGAGSRLTVL.

The chain carries TRBV18 and TRBJ2-7, with 10 bases that match TRBD1. V was pared by 3 bases and J by 4 bases, with 3 bases of the junction left unmatched. The CDR3 spans 14 residues. Germline CDR1 reads KGHSH; CDR2 reads LQKENI. CDR3 in DNA: TGTGCCAGCTCACCTCGGGACAGGGGTTACGAGCAGTACTTC. This gives the protein CASSPRDRGYEQYF.

V usage is TRBV12-5 and J usage is TRBJ2-2, with TRBD1 identical over 7 bases. CDR3 length equals 15 residues. Germline assignment: CDR1 LGHNT and CDR2 FRNRAP. V trimming: 2 bases; J trimming: 5 bases; junction bases outside the gene matches: 5. CDR3 region: CASGLFGQVTGELFF. DNA for the CDR3: TGTGCTAGTGGTTTGTTCGGACAGGTGACCGGGGAGCTGTTTTTT.

The CDR3 coding sequence is TGTGCCAGTAGTTTGGTGGGAACACGTGGCTACACCTTC. Amino acids: CASSLVGTRGYTF. The chain combines TRBV19 with TRBJ1-2; the D is unclear. V lost 5 bases, J lost 7 bases, and 14 bases lay in between. Per the germline V gene, CDR1 is LNHDA and CDR2 is SQIVND (reference sequence). The CDR3 spans 13 residues.

The chain carries TRBV5-4 and TRBJ1-1, with D perhaps TRBD1 (5 bases). CDR1 SGHNT and CDR2 YYREEE come from the germline V gene (reference sequence). The CDR3 sequence is 14 residues long. Trimming took off 3 bases at V and 1 base at J, with 10 bases between the two ends. This CDR3 reads CASSYPGRNTEAFF. CDR3 nucleotides: TGTGCCAGCAGCTACCCAGGGAGGAACACTGAAGCTTTCTTT.

This chain joins TRBV7-8 and TRBJ1-2; 10 bases are a match to TRBD1. CDR3 size: 15 residues. Germline CDR1 SGHVS, CDR2 FQNEAQ. Trimming cost V 4 bases and J 2 bases; bases outside gene matches: 4. This chain's CDR3 is CASSSGQGRNYGYTF. CDR3 in DNA: TGTGCCAGCAGCTCGGGACAGGGGAGGAACTATGGCTACACCTTC.

This rearrangement joins TRBV9 to TRBJ2-1; D gene uncertain. In germline, CDR1 is SGDLS, CDR2 YYNGEE. The germline V and J ends were trimmed by 4 bases and 6 bases, with 14 bases remaining between them. This CDR3 has 14 amino acids. CDR3 DNA: TGTGCCAGCAGCTTCCTATCAAGTGGCAATGAGCAGTTCTTC. Amino acids: CASSFLSSGNEQFF.

This chain links TRBV7-9 with TRBJ2-7; weak D call: TRBD2 (5 bases). V lost 0 bases to trimming and J lost 2 bases, with 14 bases between them. The CDR3 has 16 amino acids. The germline V gene has CDR1 SEHNR and CDR2 FQNEAQ (reference sequence). Written as DNA, the CDR3 is TGTGCCAGCAGCTTAGCGAGGGCCGACCAAACCTACGAGCAGTACTTC. Protein sequence: CASSLARADQTYEQYF.

The chain has TRBV4-1 and TRBJ2-2; possibly TRBD1 for D (5 bases). The CDR3 sequence is 18 residues long. V lost 4 bases to trimming and J lost 0 bases, with 18 bases between them. CDR1 and CDR2 (germline): MGHRA, YSYEKL. CDR3 amino acids: CASSRIDRPKSNTGELFF. The CDR3 DNA sequence: TGCGCCAGCAGCCGAATAGACAGACCGAAGTCGAACACCGGGGAGCTGTTTTTT.

The chain recombines TRBV5-6 with TRBJ2-1; weak D call: TRBD2 (5 bases). The germline V gene encodes CDR1 SGHDT and CDR2 YYEEEE. The CDR3 loop spans 16 amino acids. Between the trimmed V and J ends, which lost 4 bases and 2 bases, there was a span of 16 bases. The CDR3 spells CASSTPRGSTYNEQFF. CDR3 nucleotides: TGTGCCAGCAGCACTCCCCGGGGTTCAACCTACAATGAGCAGTTCTTC.

This clone was seen more than once but under ten times. J is TRBJ2-7 and V is TRBV5-1, with D perhaps being TRBD1 or TRBD2 (5 bases each). CDR3 length: 14 residues. Trimming pared 3 bases from V and 1 base from J, leaving 11 bases between. CDR1 and CDR2 from the germline V gene are SGHRS and YFSETQ. The CDR3 spells CASSYGTASYEQYF. CDR3 DNA: TGCGCCAGCAGCTACGGGACCGCTTCCTACGAGCAGTACTTC.

V gene TRBV10-3 combines with J gene TRBJ2-5; D could derive from TRBD1 or TRBD2 (5 bases each). The CDR3 loop spans 13 amino acids. The germline V and J ends were trimmed by 5 bases and 3 bases, with 10 bases remaining between them. CDR1 ENHRY and CDR2 SYGVKD come from the germline V gene. CDR3 region: CAISLRGEETQYF. The CDR3 bases are TGTGCCATCAGTTTAAGAGGGGAAGAGACCCAGTACTTC.

The genes are TRBV5-6 and TRBJ1-5; 9 nucleotides match TRBD1. Trimming removed 1 base from V and 4 bases from J; junction bases left unmatched: 3. Per the germline V gene, CDR1 is SGHDT and CDR2 is YYEEEE. This CDR3 contains 15 residues. CDR3 loop: CASSLRQGGNQPQHF. CDR3 sequence (DNA): TGTGCCAGCAGCTTGCGACAGGGGGGAAATCAGCCCCAGCATTTT.

The gene calls are TRBV7-9 and TRBJ2-3; TRBD2 agrees at 8 bases. The CDR3 is made up of 14 amino acids. Germline CDR1 and CDR2: SEHNR and FQNEAQ (reference sequence). Losses at the gene ends were 5 bases for V and 4 bases for J; bases not matched to a gene: 5. CDR3 nucleotides: TGTGCCAGCAGCAACCGGGGGGGTTCAGATACGCAGTATTTT. This gives the protein CASSNRGGSDTQYF. The variable domain in full, completed from reference TRBV7-9 and TRBJ2-3, reads DTGVSQNPRHKITKRGQNVTFRCDPISEHNRLYWYRQTLGQGPEFLTYFQNEAQLEKSRLLSDRFSAERPKGSFSTLEIQRTEQGDSAMYLCASSNRGGSDTQYFGPGTRLTVL.

The CDR3 spells CASTPAFSYNEQFF. The CDR3 nucleotides are TGTGCCAGTACCCCAGCCTTCTCCTACAATGAGCAGTTCTTC. This chain links TRBV19 with TRBJ2-1, with D hard to call. V dropped 7 bases and J dropped 0 bases, with 10 bases sitting between them. Germline loops: CDR1 LNHDA, CDR2 SQIVND (reference sequence). CDR3 size: 14 residues.

The chain carries TRBV7-2 and TRBJ2-5, with 11 bases lining up with TRBD2. Germline lookup yields CDR1 SGHTA and CDR2 FQGNSA. The CDR3 has 14 amino acids. V lost 5 bases to trimming and J lost 2 bases; unmatched junction nucleotides: 1. The CDR3 reads CASSPSGGQETQYF. The CDR3, as DNA: TGTGCCAGCAGCCCTAGCGGGGGGCAAGAGACCCAGTACTTC.

The rearrangement uses TRBV6-6 and TRBJ1-2; 11 bases are shared with TRBD1. The germline V gene has CDR1 MNHNY and CDR2 SVGAGI (reference sequence). J gave up 7 bases and V 2 bases, and 0 bases lay outside the gene matches. The CDR3 is made up of 13 amino acids. Here the CDR3 DNA reads TGTGCCAGCAGTTACGGACAGGGGGCTGGCTACACCTTC. It codes for CASSYGQGAGYTF.

This clone occurred once. The chain uses TRBV4-2 and TRBJ1-6; 8 bases fit TRBD1. After removal of 3 bases from V and 10 bases from J, the junction contained 5 bases not matched to a gene. The CDR3 has 14 residues. CDR1 and CDR2 from the germline V gene are LGHNA and YNFKEQ. CDR3 sequence: CASSQDRVGSPLHF. For the CDR3, the DNA is TGTGCCAGCAGCCAGGACAGGGTGGGCTCACCCCTCCACTTT.

The V and J genes are TRBV18 and TRBJ2-2, with a weak D call TRBD1 (7 bases). This CDR3 region has 14 residues. V was trimmed by 3 bases and J by 7 bases, leaving 12 bases between them. CDR1 and CDR2 from the germline V gene are KGHSH and LQKENI. The CDR3 protein is CASSPGGGGGELFF. For the CDR3, the DNA is TGTGCCAGCTCACCTGGAGGGGGCGGCGGGGAGCTGTTTTTT.

The gene calls are TRBV25-1 and TRBJ1-3; D ambiguous. The CDR3 is 13 amino acids. V lost 7 bases and J 0 bases, leaving 7 bases between the germline ends. The germline gives CDR1 MGHDK, CDR2 SYGVNS. This CDR3 reads CASTRSSGNTIYF. CDR3 nucleotide sequence: TGTGCCAGCACCCGGTCCTCTGGAAACACCATATATTTT.